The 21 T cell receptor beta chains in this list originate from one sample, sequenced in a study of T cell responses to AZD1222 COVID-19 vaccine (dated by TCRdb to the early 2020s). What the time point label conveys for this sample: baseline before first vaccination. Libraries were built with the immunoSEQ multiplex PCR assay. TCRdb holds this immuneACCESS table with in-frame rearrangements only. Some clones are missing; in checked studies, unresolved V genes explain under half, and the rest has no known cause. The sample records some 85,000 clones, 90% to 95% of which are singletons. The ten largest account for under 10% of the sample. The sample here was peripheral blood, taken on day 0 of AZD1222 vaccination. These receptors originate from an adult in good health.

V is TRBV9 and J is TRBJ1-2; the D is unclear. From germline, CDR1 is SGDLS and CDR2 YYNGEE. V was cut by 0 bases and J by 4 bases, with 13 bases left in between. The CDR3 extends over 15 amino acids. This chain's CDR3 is CASSVALTNLYGYTF. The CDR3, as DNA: TGTGCCAGCAGCGTAGCGCTCACGAACCTCTATGGCTACACCTTC.

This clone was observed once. The CDR3 DNA sequence: TGTGCCAGCAGCTTAGCAATAGCACTCACATCTAGCACAGATACGCAGTATTTT. Translating gives CASSLAIALTSSTDTQYF. This sequence joins TRBV7-6 and TRBJ2-3; D remains ambiguous. Germline CDR1 reads SGHVS; CDR2 reads FNYEAQ. Trimming pared 0 bases from V and 0 bases from J, leaving 16 bases between. CDR3 length: 18 amino acids.

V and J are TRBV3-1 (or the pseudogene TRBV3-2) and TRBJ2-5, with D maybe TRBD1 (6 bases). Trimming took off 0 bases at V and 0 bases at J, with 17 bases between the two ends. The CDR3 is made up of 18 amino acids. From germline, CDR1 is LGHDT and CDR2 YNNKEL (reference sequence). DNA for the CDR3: TGTGCCAGCAGCCAAGACAGGGTAGCCGGGACATACCAAGAGACCCAGTACTTC. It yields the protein CASSQDRVAGTYQETQYF.

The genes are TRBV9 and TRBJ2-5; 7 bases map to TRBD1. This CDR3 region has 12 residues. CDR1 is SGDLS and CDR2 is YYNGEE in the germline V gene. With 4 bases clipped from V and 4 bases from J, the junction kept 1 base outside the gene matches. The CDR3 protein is CASSPGGETQYF. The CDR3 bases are TGTGCCAGCAGCCCAGGGGGAGAGACCCAGTACTTC.

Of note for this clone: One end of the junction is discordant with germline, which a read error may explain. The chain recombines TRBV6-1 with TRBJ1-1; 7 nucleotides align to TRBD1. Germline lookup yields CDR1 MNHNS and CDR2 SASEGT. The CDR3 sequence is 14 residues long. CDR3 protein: CASGEGQSHAEAFF. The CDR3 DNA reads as TGTGCCAGCGGTGAGGGACAGAGTCATGCTGAAGCTTTCTTT.

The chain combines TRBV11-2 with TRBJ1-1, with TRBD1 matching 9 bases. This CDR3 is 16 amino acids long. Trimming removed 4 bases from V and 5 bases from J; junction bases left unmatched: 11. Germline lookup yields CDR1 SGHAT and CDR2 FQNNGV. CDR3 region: CASSSQQGALGTEAFF. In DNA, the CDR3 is TGTGCCAGCAGCTCCCAACAGGGGGCTTTAGGGACTGAAGCTTTCTTT. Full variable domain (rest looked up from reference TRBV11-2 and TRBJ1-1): EAGVAQSPRYKIIEKRQSVAFWCNPISGHATLYWYQQILGQGPKLLIQFQNNGVVDDSQLPKDRFSAERLKGVDSTLKIQPAKLEDSAVYLCASSSQQGALGTEAFFGQGTRLTVV.

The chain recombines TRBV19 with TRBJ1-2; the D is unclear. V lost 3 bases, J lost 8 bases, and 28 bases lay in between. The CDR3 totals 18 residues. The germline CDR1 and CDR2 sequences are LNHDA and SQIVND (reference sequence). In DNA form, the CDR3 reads TGTGCCAGTAGTATCCCGGGCAGGACCATCTCTCCCCTATACGGCTACACCTTC. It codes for CASSIPGRTISPLYGYTF.

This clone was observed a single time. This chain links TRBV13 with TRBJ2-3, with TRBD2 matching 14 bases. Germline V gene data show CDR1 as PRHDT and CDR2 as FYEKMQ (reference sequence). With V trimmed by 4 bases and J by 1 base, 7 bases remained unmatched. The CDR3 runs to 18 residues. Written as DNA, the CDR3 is TGTGCCAGCAGCTGGGGACTAGCGGGAGATTTGGGCACAGATACGCAGTATTTT. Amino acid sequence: CASSWGLAGDLGTDTQYF. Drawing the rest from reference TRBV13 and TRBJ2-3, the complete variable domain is AAGVIQSPRHLIKEKRETATLKCYPIPRHDTVYWYQQGPGQDPQFLISFYEKMQSDKGSIPDRFSAQQFSDYHSELNMSSLELGDSALYFCASSWGLAGDLGTDTQYFGPGTRLTVL.

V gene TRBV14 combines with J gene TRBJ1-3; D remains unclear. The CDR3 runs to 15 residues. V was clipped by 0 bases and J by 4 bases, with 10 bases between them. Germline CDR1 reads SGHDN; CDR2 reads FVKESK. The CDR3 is CASSQEMGGGNTIYF. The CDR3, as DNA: TGTGCCAGCAGCCAAGAGATGGGAGGCGGAAACACCATATATTTT.

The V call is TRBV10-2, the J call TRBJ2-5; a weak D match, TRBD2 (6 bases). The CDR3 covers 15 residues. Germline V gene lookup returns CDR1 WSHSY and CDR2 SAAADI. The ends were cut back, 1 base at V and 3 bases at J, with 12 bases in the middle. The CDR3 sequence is CASSEWGLREETQYF. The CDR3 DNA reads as TGCGCCAGCAGTGAGTGGGGACTTAGGGAAGAGACCCAGTACTTC.

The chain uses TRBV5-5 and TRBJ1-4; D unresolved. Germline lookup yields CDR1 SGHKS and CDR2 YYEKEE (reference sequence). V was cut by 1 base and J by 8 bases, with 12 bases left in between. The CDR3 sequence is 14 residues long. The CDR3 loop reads CASSLPGDGEKLFF. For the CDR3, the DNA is TGTGCCAGCAGCTTGCCCGGGGATGGCGAAAAACTGTTTTTT.

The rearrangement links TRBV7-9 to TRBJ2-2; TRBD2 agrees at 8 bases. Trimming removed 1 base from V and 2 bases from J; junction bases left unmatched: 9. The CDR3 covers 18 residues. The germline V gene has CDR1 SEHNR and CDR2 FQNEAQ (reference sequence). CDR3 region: CASSLVLLLAANTGELFF. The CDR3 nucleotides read TGTGCCAGCAGCTTAGTTCTGTTACTAGCGGCCAACACCGGGGAGCTGTTTTTT.

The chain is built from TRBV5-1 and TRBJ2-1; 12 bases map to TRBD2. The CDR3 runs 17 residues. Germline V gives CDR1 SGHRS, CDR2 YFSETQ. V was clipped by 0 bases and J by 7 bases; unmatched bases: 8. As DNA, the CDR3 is TGCGCCAGCAGCTTGGCTAGCGGGGGGGCTGCGCGGAATGAGCAGTTCTTC. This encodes CASSLASGGAARNEQFF.

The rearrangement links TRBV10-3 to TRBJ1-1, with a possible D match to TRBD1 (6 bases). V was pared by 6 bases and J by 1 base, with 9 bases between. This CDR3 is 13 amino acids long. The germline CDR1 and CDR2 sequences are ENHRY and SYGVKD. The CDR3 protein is CAISLGQNTEAFF. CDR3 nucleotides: TGTGCCATCAGCTTGGGACAGAACACTGAAGCTTTCTTT.

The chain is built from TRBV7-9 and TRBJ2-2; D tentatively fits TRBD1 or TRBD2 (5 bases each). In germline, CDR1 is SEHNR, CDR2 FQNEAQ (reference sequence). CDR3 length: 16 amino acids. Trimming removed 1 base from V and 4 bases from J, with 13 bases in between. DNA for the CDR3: TGTGCCAGCAGCTTAGTTGGATGGGGGAGCACCGGGGAGCTGTTTTTT. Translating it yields CASSLVGWGSTGELFF. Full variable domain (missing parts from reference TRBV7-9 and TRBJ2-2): DTGVSQNPRHKITKRGQNVTFRCDPISEHNRLYWYRQTLGQGPEFLTYFQNEAQLEKSRLLSDRFSAERPKGSFSTLEIQRTEQGDSAMYLCASSLVGWGSTGELFFGEGSRLTVL.

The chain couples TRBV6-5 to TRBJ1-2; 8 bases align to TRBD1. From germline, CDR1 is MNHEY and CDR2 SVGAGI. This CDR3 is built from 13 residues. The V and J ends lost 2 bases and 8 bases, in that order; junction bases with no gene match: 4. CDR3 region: CASSYPGQGGYTF. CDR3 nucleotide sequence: TGTGCCAGCAGTTACCCCGGACAGGGAGGCTACACCTTC.

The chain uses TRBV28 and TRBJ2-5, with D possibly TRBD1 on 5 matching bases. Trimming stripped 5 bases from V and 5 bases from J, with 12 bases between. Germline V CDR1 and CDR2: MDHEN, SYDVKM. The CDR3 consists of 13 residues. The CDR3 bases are TGTGCCAGCAGTCCCCGACAGTTTGAGACCCAGTACTTC. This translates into CASSPRQFETQYF.

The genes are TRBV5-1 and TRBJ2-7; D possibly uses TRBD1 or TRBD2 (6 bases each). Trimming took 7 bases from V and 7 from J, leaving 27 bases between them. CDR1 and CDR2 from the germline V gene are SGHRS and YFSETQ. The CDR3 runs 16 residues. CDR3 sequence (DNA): TGCGCCAGCGGGACATCGACGGAGGGCTGGTCGATGGAGCAGTACTTC. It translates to CASGTSTEGWSMEQYF.

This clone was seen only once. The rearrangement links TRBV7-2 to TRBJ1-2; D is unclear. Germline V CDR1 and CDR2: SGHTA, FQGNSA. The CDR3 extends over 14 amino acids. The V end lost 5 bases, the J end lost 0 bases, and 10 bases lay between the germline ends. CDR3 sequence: CASSDYLANYGYTF. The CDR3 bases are TGTGCCAGCAGCGATTACCTAGCTAACTATGGCTACACCTTC.

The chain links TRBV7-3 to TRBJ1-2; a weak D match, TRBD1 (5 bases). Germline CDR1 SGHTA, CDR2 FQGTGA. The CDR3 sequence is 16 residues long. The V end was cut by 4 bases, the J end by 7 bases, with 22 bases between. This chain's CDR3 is CASSSTPGGISSGYTF. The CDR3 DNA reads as TGTGCCAGCAGCTCGACCCCGGGGGGGATTTCCTCTGGCTACACCTTC.

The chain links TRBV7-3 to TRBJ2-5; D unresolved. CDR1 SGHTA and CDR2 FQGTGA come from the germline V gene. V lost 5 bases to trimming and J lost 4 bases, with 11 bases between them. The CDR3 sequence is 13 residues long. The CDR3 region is CASSPRFLETQYF. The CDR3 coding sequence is TGTGCCAGCAGCCCCCGGTTCTTAGAGACCCAGTACTTC.